Listed here are 6 T cell receptor beta chains from one sample, sequenced in a study of OX40 agonist ivuxolimab in advanced cancers. The protocol was immunoSEQ multiplex PCR, while the TCRdb copy is restricted to in-frame clones and leaves out a portion. Among about 36,000 clones, about 81% were seen once, and the ten largest hold 20% to 25%. This sample comprised CD4+ or CD8+ T cells sorted from blood, obtained in a trial of the OX40 agonist ivuxolimab. Source of these receptors: an adult with an advanced solid tumor such as melanoma, head and neck, liver or kidney cancer.

V and J are TRBV4-3 and TRBJ2-3; TRBD2 agrees at 13 bases. The CDR3 sequence is 17 residues long. J lost 3 bases, V lost 4 bases, and 7 bases had no gene match. Germline CDR1 is LGHNA and CDR2 is YSLEER. CDR3 in amino acids: CASSPLAGGLGTDTQYF. The CDR3 nucleotides read TGCGCCAGCAGCCCACTAGCGGGGGGGCTAGGGACAGATACGCAGTATTTT.

The DNA for the CDR3 is TGTGCCAGCAGCGTAGCTTTAGGAGGAAACACCATATATTTT. Amino acid sequence: CASSVALGGNTIYF. The chain recombines TRBV9 with TRBJ1-3, with D uncertain. With 0 bases removed from V and 4 bases from J, the gap between germline ends came to 8 bases. Germline CDR1 SGDLS, CDR2 YYNGEE. The CDR3 covers 14 residues.

The chain is built from TRBV7-8 and TRBJ2-5; 7 bases are a match to TRBD2. The CDR3 totals 16 residues. V was pared by 10 bases and J by 1 base, with 15 bases of the junction left unmatched. Looked up from germline, CDR1 is SGHVS and CDR2 is FQNEAQ. The CDR3 region is CATQWRAGTSQETQYF. The DNA of the CDR3 is TGTGCCACCCAGTGGAGAGCGGGGACCAGCCAAGAGACCCAGTACTTC.

The gene calls are TRBV6-6 and TRBJ2-3; the D is unclear. Between the trimmed V and J ends, which lost 4 bases and 2 bases, there was a span of 10 bases. Germline CDR1 reads MNHNY; CDR2 reads SVGAGI (reference sequence). This CDR3 spans 14 amino acids. As DNA, the CDR3 is TGTGCCAGCAGTTTAGGCAGGTCCACAGATACGCAGTATTTT. Amino acids: CASSLGRSTDTQYF.

The genes are TRBV27 and TRBJ2-1; D is ambiguous. Looked up from germline, CDR1 is MNHEY and CDR2 is SMNVEV (reference sequence). V lost 8 bases to trimming and J lost 5 bases, with 22 bases between them. This CDR3 contains 16 residues. In DNA, the CDR3 is TGTGCCAGCCTCTCGACGTGGGCTAGTTATCACAATGAGCAGTTCTTC. Translated, it gives CASLSTWASYHNEQFF.

The genes are TRBV7-9 and TRBJ2-3; D may be TRBD2 (5 bases). Germline CDR1 SEHNR, CDR2 FQNEAQ (reference sequence). The length of the CDR3 is 10 residues. Trimming stripped 7 bases from V and 14 bases from J, with 13 bases between. This chain's CDR3 is CASKRRRLYF. The CDR3 DNA reads as TGTGCCAGCAAGAGGAGGAGGCTGTATTTT.